The 23 T cell receptor beta chains listed next were all sequenced from one sample in a study of response to subunit inactivated influenza vaccine. TCRdb called the RT-PCR reads again in MiXCR, with one record for every CDR3 protein. The table lists around 850,000 distinct CDR3 sequences, 15% to 20% of them singletons. Material: PBMCs from blood, obtained about 5 days after vaccination. The receptors were sampled from a man between 45 and 60 years old who received an inactivated influenza vaccine.

This clonotype was detected many times. The chain couples TRBV12-3 or TRBV12-4 to TRBJ1-2, with 7 bases aligning to TRBD1. CDR3 length: 17 residues. J was trimmed by 6 bases and V by 1 base; bases with no gene match: 14. CDR3 sequence: CASSLGPRKDRDDGYTF. The CDR3 DNA sequence: TGTGCCAGCAGTTTAGGACCTCGAAAAGACAGGGATGATGGCTACACCTTC.

V usage is TRBV9 and J usage is TRBJ2-3; 11 nucleotides align to TRBD1. After removal of 3 bases from V and 3 bases from J, the junction contained 6 bases not matched to a gene. The CDR3 runs 16 residues. Germline loops: CDR1 SGDLS, CDR2 YYNGEE. Written as DNA, the CDR3 is TGTGCCAGCAGCGGTTGGACAGGGGGCTGGACAGATACGCAGTATTTT. Protein sequence: CASSGWTGGWTDTQYF.

This clonotype showed up just once. The chain combines TRBV15 with TRBJ2-7, with a tentative D call TRBD2 (6 bases). In germline, CDR1 is LNHNV, CDR2 YYDKDF (reference sequence). The CDR3 totals 16 residues. The V end was cut by 5 bases, the J end by 0 bases, with 17 bases between. The CDR3 DNA follows: TGTGCCACCAGCCCCCGGCGGGGAGGTAACTCCTACGAGCAGTACTTC. It codes for CATSPRRGGNSYEQYF.

The J gene is TRBJ2-2, the V gene TRBV6-5; D may be TRBD1 (6 bases). The ends were cut back, 3 bases at V and 7 bases at J, with 21 bases in the middle. CDR1 and CDR2 from the germline V gene are MNHEY and SVGAGI. The CDR3 sequence is 17 residues long. DNA of the CDR3: TGTGCCAGCAGTTATAACGTGCCGACAGGAGTAGGCGGGGAGCTGTTTTTT. Translating it yields CASSYNVPTGVGGELFF.

This chain joins TRBV7-2 and TRBJ1-1, with D uncertain. The V and J ends lost 5 bases and 4 bases respectively, with 17 bases between them. The CDR3 spans 15 residues. Germline V gives CDR1 SGHTA, CDR2 FQGNSA. CDR3 DNA sequence: TGTGCCAGCAGCCTTCAGAATAGGAGAACCACTGAAGCTTTCTTT. It specifies CASSLQNRRTTEAFF.

The chain employs TRBV4-2 and TRBJ2-3, with 9 bases fitting TRBD2. The germline V gene has CDR1 LGHNA and CDR2 YNFKEQ. V dropped 0 bases and J dropped 2; count of bases not matched to a gene: 6. The CDR3 loop spans 17 amino acids. CDR3 sequence: CASSQDLSSGVTDTQYF. CDR3 in DNA: TGTGCCAGCAGCCAAGACCTTTCTAGCGGGGTCACAGATACGCAGTATTTT.

The V and J genes are TRBV11-2 and TRBJ2-7; D gene ambiguous. CDR1 is SGHAT, CDR2 FQNNGV, per germline. Trimming shortened V by 5 bases and J by 0 bases, and 11 bases separated the two germline ends. The CDR3 extends over 14 amino acids. The CDR3 reads CASSPFSSSYEQYF. The CDR3 DNA follows: TGTGCCAGCAGCCCCTTCAGCAGCTCCTACGAGCAGTACTTC.

This clonotype appeared a few times. V usage is TRBV4-2 and J usage is TRBJ1-5; tentative D call: TRBD1 (5 bases). The V end was cut by 4 bases, the J end by 0 bases, with 13 bases between. This CDR3 region has 16 residues. The V gene's germline CDR1 is LGHNA and CDR2 YNFKEQ. CDR3 coding DNA: TGTGCCAGCAGCCGGGGGGACGGCGATAGCAATCAGCCCCAGCATTTT. Translation: CASSRGDGDSNQPQHF.

This clonotype has more than one count but fewer than ten. The chain has TRBV5-1 and TRBJ2-1, with TRBD1 matching 8 bases. Germline lookup yields CDR1 SGHRS and CDR2 YFSETQ. Trimming took 0 bases from V and 4 from J; bases not matched to a gene: 9. This CDR3 is built from 17 residues. The CDR3, as DNA: TGCGCCAGCAGCTTGGAAACCAGGACAGGGTGGTACAATGAGCAGTTCTTC. Translation: CASSLETRTGWYNEQFF.

A few counts support this clonotype. This rearrangement joins TRBV9 to TRBJ2-3; the match to TRBD2 covers 9 bases. Unmatched junction bases numbered 6, after V lost 0 bases and J lost 7 bases. The germline gives CDR1 SGDLS, CDR2 YYNGEE. The CDR3 has 15 residues. The CDR3 DNA follows: TGTGCCAGCAGCGTAGTGGCGGGGGGGCACAATACGCAGTATTTT. Amino acid sequence: CASSVVAGGHNTQYF.

J is TRBJ2-3 and V is TRBV5-5; tentatively, D is TRBD2 (5 bases). V was trimmed by 1 base and J by 0 bases, leaving 12 bases between them. The V gene's germline CDR1 is SGHKS and CDR2 YYEKEE (reference sequence). This CDR3 spans 16 amino acids. The CDR3 DNA follows: TGTGCCAGCAGCTTGATCGGAGGTACTAGCACAGATACGCAGTATTTT. It encodes CASSLIGGTSTDTQYF.

In this sample, this clonotype turned up a few times. The chain links TRBV7-2 to TRBJ2-7; TRBD2 agrees at 12 bases. V was clipped by 5 bases and J by 3 bases; unmatched bases: 8. Germline-derived CDR1 and CDR2 are SGHTA and FQGNSA. The CDR3 has 16 residues. DNA for the CDR3: TGTGCCAGCAGCCCTCGGACTAGCGGGACGATCTACGAGCAGTACTTC. Encoded protein: CASSPRTSGTIYEQYF.

This clonotype was observed a handful of times. The chain couples TRBV4-3 to TRBJ1-6; D perhaps matches TRBD1 (5 bases). The V and J ends lost 4 bases and 9 bases respectively, with 19 bases between them. Per germline, CDR1 LGHNA and CDR2 YSLEER. The CDR3 extends over 16 amino acids. In DNA, the CDR3 is TGCGCCAGCAGCCCGGGGGATAGCCCTTGGGTTTCACCCCTCCACTTT. Encoded protein: CASSPGDSPWVSPLHF.

The V and J genes are TRBV29-1 and TRBJ2-3; no definite D call. Deletions cut 4 bases from V and 0 bases from J, with 11 bases between. There are 14 residues in the CDR3. Germline CDR1 is SQVTM and CDR2 is ANQGSEA. CDR3: CSVAAKLSTDTQYF. For the CDR3, the DNA is TGCAGCGTTGCGGCCAAACTAAGCACAGATACGCAGTATTTT.

CDR3 sequence reads: CASSMGRGFEQFF. As DNA, the CDR3 is TGTGCCAGCAGTATGGGCAGGGGTTTTGAGCAGTTCTTC. The V and J genes are TRBV5-6 and TRBJ2-1, with D tentatively TRBD1 (6 bases). Germline CDR1 reads SGHDT; CDR2 reads YYEEEE. Deletions cut 5 bases from V and 9 bases from J, with 15 bases between. The CDR3 totals 13 residues.

The gene calls are TRBV24-1 and TRBJ2-2; maybe TRBD1 (6 bases). V was shortened by 2 bases and J by 7 bases, with 16 bases between the two germline ends. Germline CDR1 and CDR2: KGHDR and SFDVKD. The CDR3 spans 16 residues. The CDR3 spells CATSDSAPGAGGELFF. In DNA form, the CDR3 reads TGTGCCACCAGTGATTCCGCTCCAGGGGCCGGCGGGGAGCTGTTTTTT.

In this sample, this clonotype turned up once. This rearrangement joins TRBV5-1 to TRBJ1-1; tentative D call: TRBD1 (5 bases). This CDR3 spans 16 amino acids. The germline V and J ends were trimmed by 0 bases and 2 bases, with 14 bases remaining between them. Germline V gene sequence: CDR1 SGHRS, CDR2 YFSETQ. The CDR3 loop is CASSLDTGTVNTEAFF. In DNA form, the CDR3 reads TGCGCCAGCAGCTTGGATACGGGGACGGTAAACACTGAAGCTTTCTTT.

This clonotype has more than one count but fewer than ten. The chain employs TRBV18 and TRBJ2-5; D is ambiguous. The CDR3 covers 13 residues. Trimming removed 0 bases at V and 7 bases at J, with 9 bases between. CDR1 and CDR2 from the germline V gene are KGHSH and LQKENI. CDR3 sequence reads: CASSPPGRGTQYF. The CDR3 DNA sequence: TGTGCCAGCTCACCACCGGGTCGAGGGACCCAGTACTTC.

This chain links TRBV4-3 with TRBJ2-3; 8 nucleotides match TRBD2. V lost 3 bases, J lost 5 bases, and 13 bases stayed unmatched. CDR1 LGHNA and CDR2 YSLEER come from the germline V gene. The CDR3 is made up of 17 amino acids. This chain's CDR3 is CASSQEIAGTLGDTQYF. The CDR3 DNA reads TGCGCCAGCAGCCAGGAAATAGCGGGAACGTTGGGAGATACGCAGTATTTT.

The chain combines TRBV12-3 or TRBV12-4 with TRBJ2-2, with D possibly matching TRBD2 (7 bases). There are 12 residues in the CDR3. The CDR3 spells CARGAQGGELFF. In DNA, the CDR3 is TGTGCTCGGGGGGCCCAGGGCGGGGAGCTGTTTTTT.

The chain has TRBV28 and TRBJ2-3, with 8 bases lining up with TRBD2. After removal of 5 bases from V and 3 bases from J, the junction contained 10 bases not matched to a gene. The CDR3 runs 16 residues. Per the germline V gene, CDR1 is MDHEN and CDR2 is SYDVKM. The CDR3 DNA is TGTGCCAGCAGTCCGACGGGACTAGGGGTAACAGATACGCAGTATTTT. Protein product: CASSPTGLGVTDTQYF.

This clonotype has more than one count but fewer than ten. The CDR3 ends on some other residue instead of the conserved phenylalanine or tryptophan, so this is likely a read error. The V gene is TRBV5-6, the J gene TRBJ1-1; the D is unclear. V gave up 4 bases and J gave up 1 base, with 11 bases separating them. Germline V gives CDR1 SGHDT, CDR2 YYEEEE. The CDR3 loop spans 14 amino acids. The CDR3 sequence: CASSLLEGNTEAFV. The DNA for the CDR3 is TGTGCCAGCAGCCTCCTGGAAGGGAACACTGAAGCTTTCGTT.

In its sample, this clonotype was seen a few times. The chain carries TRBV6-4 and TRBJ1-2; D possibly corresponds to TRBD1 (5 bases). The V end lost 4 bases, the J end lost 4 bases, and 13 bases lay between the germline ends. This CDR3 region has 14 residues. Germline CDR1 and CDR2: MRHNA and SNTAGT. DNA of the CDR3: TGTGCCAGCAGTGTGGAGGCCGGGGGCTATGGCTACACCTTC. Translating it yields CASSVEAGGYGYTF.